This T cell receptor beta chain originates from a study of metastatic and nonmetastatic thyroid tumors (dated by TCRdb to about 2020). Describing the broader study: The researchers compared repertoires between peripheral blood samples and tumor or nodule tissue samples from patients with malignant or benign thyroid disease.

The CDR3 goes from the cysteine to the phenylalanine over 13 residues. Just the 39-base CDR3 DNA is kept, in frame starting at base 1. CDR1 and CDR2, looked up from the germline V gene (reference sequence), are GTSNPN and SVGIG. V lost 0 bases and J lost 3 bases; the stretch between them is 8 bases long. Results the study describes overall, beyond this receptor: TCR beta diversity was reported as significantly higher in malignant tumors than in benign nodules, in both blood and tumor samples.

Remarks on this clone: Its antigen is currently not known. Within one base of it there is no much larger clone, and no base qualities were kept.

No treatment had been received by any patient before thyroid surgery. The study retrospectively analysed patient clinical samples collected from about 2012 to 2019 using T-cell receptor beta sequencing. Library method: PCR. Sequencing took place on an Illumina HiSeq 4000. The TCR beta-chain CDR3 region of each patient was profiled by high-throughput sequencing. The source study handled its data this way. A classifier to discriminate distant-metastatic papillary thyroid cancer patients was built from CDR3 differences across clinicopathological groups. The Shannon index was used to measure repertoire diversity, and the Morisita-Horn index was used to measure how similar tumor and blood repertoires were. The public reads were run again by TCRdb, first through fastp at Q25 and then through MiXCR, and only productive beta chains were kept. The V and J calls here are based on TCRdb, not the publication. This sample gives roughly 71,000 clones in total; around 18% of them show up just once. The ten largest account for around 13% of the sample.

Recombination linked TRBV30 to TRBJ1-1; a confident D gene designation cannot be given. The sample consisted of blood. The receptor's source is a female donor with papillary thyroid cancer or a benign thyroid nodule (not recorded which). Some clones in this sample may be carry-over from other donors' samples. The CDR3: CAWSVQEYTEAFF. The base sequence is TGTGCCTGGAGTGTACAAGAATACACTGAAGCTTTCTTT.